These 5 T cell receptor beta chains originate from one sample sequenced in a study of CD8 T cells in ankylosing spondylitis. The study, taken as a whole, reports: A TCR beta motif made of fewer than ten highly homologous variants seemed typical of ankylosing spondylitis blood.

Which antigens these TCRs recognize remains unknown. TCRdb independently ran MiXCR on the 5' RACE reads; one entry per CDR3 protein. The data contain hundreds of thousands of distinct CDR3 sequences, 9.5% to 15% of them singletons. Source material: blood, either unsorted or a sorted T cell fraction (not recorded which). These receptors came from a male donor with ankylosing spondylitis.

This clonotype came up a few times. CDR3: CASRTGTSGIQYF. The CDR3 DNA reads TGTGCCAGCAGAACCGGGACTAGTGGCATTCAGTACTTC. The chain recombines TRBV6-2 or TRBV6-3 with TRBJ2-4, with 8 nucleotides matching TRBD2. Germline loops: CDR1 MNHEY, CDR2 SVGEGT. CDR3 length: 13 residues. The junction had 7 bases not matched to a gene; V was cut back by 6 bases and J by 9 bases.

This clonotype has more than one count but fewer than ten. Here the CDR3 reads CASSLSQGAGQPQHF. The CDR3 nucleotides read TGTGCCAGCAGCTTAAGTCAGGGGGCCGGTCAGCCCCAGCATTTT. The chain combines TRBV7-2 with TRBJ1-5, with 8 bases matching TRBD1. Germline V gene lookup returns CDR1 SGHTA and CDR2 FQGNSA. This CDR3 spans 15 amino acids. V lost 2 bases, J lost 6 bases, and 6 bases stayed unmatched.

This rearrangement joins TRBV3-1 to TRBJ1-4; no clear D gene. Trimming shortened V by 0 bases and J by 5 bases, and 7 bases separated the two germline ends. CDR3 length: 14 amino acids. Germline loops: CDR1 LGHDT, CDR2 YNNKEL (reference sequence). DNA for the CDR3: TGTGCCAGCAGCCAAGAAGGTCAAAATGAAAAACTGTTTTTT. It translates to CASSQEGQNEKLFF.

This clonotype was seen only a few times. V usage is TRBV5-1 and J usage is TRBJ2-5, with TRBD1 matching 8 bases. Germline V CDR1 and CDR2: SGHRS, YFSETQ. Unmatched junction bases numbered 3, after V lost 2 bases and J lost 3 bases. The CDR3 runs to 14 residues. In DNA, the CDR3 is TGCGCCAGCAGCTTCGGACAGGGAAAAGAGACCCAGTACTTC. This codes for CASSFGQGKETQYF.

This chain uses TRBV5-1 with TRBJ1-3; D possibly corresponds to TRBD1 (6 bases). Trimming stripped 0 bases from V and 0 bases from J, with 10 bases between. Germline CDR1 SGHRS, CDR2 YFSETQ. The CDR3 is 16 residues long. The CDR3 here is CASSLGPRGSGNTIYF. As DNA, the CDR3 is TGCGCCAGCAGCTTGGGCCCCAGGGGCTCTGGAAACACCATATATTTT.